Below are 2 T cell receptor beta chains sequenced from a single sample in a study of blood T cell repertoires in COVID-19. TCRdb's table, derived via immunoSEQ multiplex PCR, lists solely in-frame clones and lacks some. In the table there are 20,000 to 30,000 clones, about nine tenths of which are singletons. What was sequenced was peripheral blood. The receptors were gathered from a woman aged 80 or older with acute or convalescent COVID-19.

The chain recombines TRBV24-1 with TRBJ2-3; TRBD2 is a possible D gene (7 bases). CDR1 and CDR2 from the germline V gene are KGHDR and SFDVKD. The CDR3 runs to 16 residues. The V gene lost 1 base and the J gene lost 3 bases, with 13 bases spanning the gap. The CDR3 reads CATSDFGRGGTDTQYF. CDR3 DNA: TGTGCCACCAGTGATTTCGGCAGGGGAGGGACAGATACGCAGTATTTT.

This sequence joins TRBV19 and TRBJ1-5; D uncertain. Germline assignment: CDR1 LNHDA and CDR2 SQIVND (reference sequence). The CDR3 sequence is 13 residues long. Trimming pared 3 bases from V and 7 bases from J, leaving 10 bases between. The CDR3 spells CASSIGVRQPQHF. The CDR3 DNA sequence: TGTGCCAGTAGTATCGGGGTGCGGCAGCCCCAGCATTTT. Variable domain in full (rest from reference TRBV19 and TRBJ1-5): DGGITQSPKYLFRKEGQNVTLSCEQNLNHDAMYWYRQDPGQGLRLIYYSQIVNDFQKGDIAEGYSVSREKKESFPLTVTSAQKNPTAFYLCASSIGVRQPQHFGDGTRLSIL.